These T cell receptor beta chains were read from a single sample in a study of T cell changes during pregnancy in multiple sclerosis. Libraries were prepared by immunoSEQ multiplex PCR; TCRdb keeps only in-frame clonotypes and omits some of them. The table lists approximately 100,000 clones, roughly nine tenths of them singletons. Specimen: peripheral blood, collected in the second trimester of pregnancy. The receptors were gathered from a female donor with multiple sclerosis, enrolled in a pregnancy study. Both conserved end residues are part of each CDR3. A D gene is named only where the DNA matches it firmly. Not every row has a clone size; where given, it reads once, few, many or a size class.

>-|TRBJ1-5|-|TRBV27
TGTGCCAGCGCCCCGGCGGGCGGCAATCAGCCCCAGCATTTT
CASAPAGGNQPQHF
>-|TRBJ2-1|TRBD2|TRBV29-1
TGCAGCGTGATAAGACTAGCGGGATACAATGAGCAGTTCTTC
CSVIRLAGYNEQFF
>-|TRBJ1-4|-|TRBV12-5
TGTGCTAGTGGTTTGAAGGGAGCGGGCGGGGCTGCAACTAATGAAAAACTGTTTTTT
CASGLKGAGGAATNEKLFF
>-|TRBJ2-7|TRBD1|TRBV27
TGTGCCAGCAGTTTAACCGTTCCGGGACAGGGCCCCTACGAGCAGTACTTC
CASSLTVPGQGPYEQYF
>once|TRBJ2-1|-|TRBV27
TGTGCCAGCAGTTCACCACCCAGCGGGTCCTACAATGAGCAGTTCTTC
CASSSPPSGSYNEQFF
>-|TRBJ2-7|-|TRBV6-1
TGTGCCAGCAGTGAATATCGTTTCCGGGGCCAGGGGAACTACGAGCAGTACTTC
CASSEYRFRGQGNYEQYF
>-|TRBJ1-4|TRBD1|TRBV6-1
TGTGCCAGCAGTCCCCGGACAGGGATCAATGAAAAACTGTTTTTT
CASSPRTGINEKLFF
>-|TRBJ2-2|-|TRBV5-4
TGTGCCAGCAGCTCGGGGATTGGAGGGACCGGGGAGCTGTTTTTT
CASSSGIGGTGELFF
>-|TRBJ1-1|-|TRBV18
TGTGCCAGCTCACCACAGACAGTTGAAGCTTTCTTT
CASSPQTVEAFF
>-|TRBJ2-7|-|TRBV9
TGTGCCAGCAGCCCTGAAGGGGCGCGATACTACGAGCAGTACTTC
CASSPEGARYYEQYF
>-|TRBJ2-7|TRBD2|TRBV27
TGTGCCAGCAGTTACCGACTAGCGGGGGTGATCTACGAGCAGTACTTC
CASSYRLAGVIYEQYF
>-|TRBJ2-7|TRBD2|TRBV18
TGTGCCAGCTCACCAGTGCTAGCGGGGGACGAGCAGTACTTC
CASSPVLAGDEQYF
>once|TRBJ1-1|-|TRBV19
TGTGCCAGTAGTATGCGCGCAGGGGTGGGGAACACTGAAGCTTTCTTT
CASSMRAGVGNTEAFF
>once|TRBJ2-7|TRBD1|TRBV7-6
TGTGCCAGCAGCTTAAACCCGGGACAGGGGTCCTACGAGCAGTACTTC
CASSLNPGQGSYEQYF
>-|TRBJ2-1|-|TRBV11-2
TGTGCCAGCAGCTTTCCGGTCCATGAGCAGTTCTTC
CASSFPVHEQFF
>-|TRBJ2-1|TRBD2|TRBV11-2
TGTGCCAGCAGCTTGACTAGCGGGGGGCCCCAACGCAATGAGCAGTTCTTC
CASSLTSGGPQRNEQFF
>-|TRBJ1-2|-|TRBV10-2
TGCGCCAGCAGTGCCGGGGAATCAGGTGGCTACACCTTC
CASSAGESGGYTF
>few|TRBJ1-1|TRBD1|TRBV5-6
TGTGCCAGCAGCTTGAAGAGGGGGCGAAACACTGAAGCTTTCTTT
CASSLKRGRNTEAFF
>-|TRBJ2-2|-|TRBV7-6
TGTGCCAGCAGCTTAGCGCCGAGCGCGAACACCGGGGAGCTGTTTTTT
CASSLAPSANTGELFF
>-|TRBJ2-1|TRBD1|TRBV7-8
TGTGCCAGCAGCAGGGACAGGGGAAATGAGCAGTTCTTC
CASSRDRGNEQFF
>once|TRBJ1-5|TRBD1|TRBV29-1
TGCAGCGCCGCGAAACAGGGGACTCAGCCCCAGCATTTT
CSAAKQGTQPQHF
>once|TRBJ2-2|-|TRBV27
TGTGCCACCCCAGACAGAACGAACACCGGGGAGCTGTTTTTT
CATPDRTNTGELFF
>-|TRBJ2-2|TRBD1|TRBV5-1
TGCGCCAGCAGCTCCAGGGGGCAGAGCACCGGGGAGCTGTTTTTT
CASSSRGQSTGELFF
>-|TRBJ1-5|TRBD1|TRBV6-1
TGTGCCAGCAGTGAATCGTCGGGACAGGGTTGGCGGCCCCAGCATTTT
CASSESSGQGWRPQHF
>-|TRBJ1-5|-|TRBV6-1
TGTGCCAGCAGTGAAGCGCTGGGGGGGGCTGGCAATCAGCCCCAGCATTTT
CASSEALGGAGNQPQHF
>-|TRBJ2-7|-|TRBV6-6
TGTGCCAGCAGTTACTCCGGGGACGAGCAGTACTTC
CASSYSGDEQYF
>-|TRBJ1-3|TRBD1|TRBV11-3
TGTGCCAGCAGCGCCTACGGGACAGGCGAAGACACCATATATTTT
CASSAYGTGEDTIYF
>-|TRBJ1-2|-|TRBV5-6
TGTGCCAGCAGCTTACCCGCCGGTCCGAGGGGCTACACCTTC
CASSLPAGPRGYTF
>-|TRBJ2-5|-|TRBV5-6
TGTGCCAGCAGCTTGGCCAGAGAGACCCAGTACTTC
CASSLARETQYF
>once|TRBJ2-1|-|TRBV6-5
TGTGCCAGCAGTACGGGACATCTAGGGGATGAGCAGTTCTTC
CASSTGHLGDEQFF
>-|TRBJ1-1|TRBD1|TRBV7-3
TGTGCCAGCAGCTTGACAGGGGGGGGCAACACTGAAGCTTTCTTT
CASSLTGGGNTEAFF
>-|TRBJ1-2|TRBD1|TRBV27
TGTGCCAGCAGTTTTCTGGACAGGGGGAGAACTAACTATGGCTACACCTTC
CASSFLDRGRTNYGYTF
>-|TRBJ1-5|-|TRBV27
TGTGCCAGCAGTTTATCGCGAGGGCAGAATCAGCCCCAGCATTTT
CASSLSRGQNQPQHF
>-|TRBJ2-7|TRBD1|TRBV27
TGTGCCAGCAGTTTTTCCGGGACAGGGGGAGGCTACGAGCAGTACTTC
CASSFSGTGGGYEQYF
>-|TRBJ2-1|TRBD1|TRBV5-1
TGCGCCAGCAGGGTTGGGACAGGGACGGAGAATGAGCAGTTCTTC
CASRVGTGTENEQFF
>-|TRBJ2-1|TRBD2|TRBV29-1
TGCAGCGTTCGACCCCTTAGCGGGAGCTCCTACAATGAGCAGTTCTTC
CSVRPLSGSSYNEQFF
>once|TRBJ2-2|TRBD2|TRBV7-6
TGTGCCAGCAGCTTAGTGGCCAGCGGGGGAACCGCGAACACCGGGGAGCTGTTTTTT
CASSLVASGGTANTGELFF
>-|TRBJ1-2|TRBD1|TRBV10-2
TGCGCCAGCAGTGTCCGGGACAGTAACTATGGCTACACCTTC
CASSVRDSNYGYTF
>few|TRBJ1-2|-|TRBV5-1
TGCGCCAGCAGCAGGTCCAGTACCGGACATCCTGCGGGGGGCTACACCTTC
CASSRSSTGHPAGGYTF
>-|TRBJ1-1|-|TRBV6-4
TGTGCCAGCAGTGTGCAGTTGAACACTGAAGCTTTCTTT
CASSVQLNTEAFF
>-|TRBJ2-1|-|TRBV15
TGTGCCACCAGCAATTTCGCTAACAATGAGCAGTTCTTC
CATSNFANNEQFF
>-|TRBJ1-4|TRBD1|TRBV29-1
TGCAGCGTACTGGGACAGGGGAGTGAAAAACTGTTTTTT
CSVLGQGSEKLFF
>-|TRBJ1-1|TRBD1|TRBV29-1
TGCAGCGTACAGGGGGCGCAGAGGGGGCGGACTGAAGCTTTCTTT
CSVQGAQRGRTEAFF
>-|TRBJ2-7|-|TRBV30
TGTGCCTGGAGTATCGTCTCCTACGAGCAGTACTTC
CAWSIVSYEQYF